These 25 T cell receptor beta chains were sequenced from one sample in a study of identical twins. TCRdb called the 5' RACE reads again in MiXCR, with one record for every CDR3 protein. The table lists 500,000 or so distinct CDR3 sequences, 13% to 15% of them singletons. The data also belong to a second study, concerning yellow fever vaccine responses in identical twins.

Sequencing was performed on CD4+ T cells sorted from blood. Receptors were obtained from a woman aged 18-30 years in good health.

This clonotype was seen more than once but under ten times. This chain uses TRBV5-4 with TRBJ2-5; D unresolved. The germline V gene encodes CDR1 SGHNT and CDR2 YYREEE (reference sequence). V lost 4 bases to trimming and J lost 0 bases, with 4 bases between them. This CDR3 is 12 amino acids long. The CDR3, as DNA: TGTGCCAGCAGCGGCCACCAAGAGACCCAGTACTTC. Amino acid sequence: CASSGHQETQYF. The full variable domain, its missing parts supplied by reference TRBV5-4 and TRBJ2-5, is ETGVTQSPTHLIKTRGQQVTLRCSSQSGHNTVSWYQQALGQGPQFIFQYYREEENGRGNFPPRFSGLQFPNYSSELNVNALELDDSALYLCASSGHQETQYFGPGTRLLVL.

The chain links TRBV6-1 to TRBJ1-6, with D unclear. Per the germline V gene, CDR1 is MNHNS and CDR2 is SASEGT. V gave up 7 bases and J gave up 5 bases, with 15 bases separating them. The CDR3 spans 15 residues. The CDR3 loop is CASTRGTSNNSPLHF. For the CDR3, the DNA is TGTGCCAGCACCCGAGGTACCAGCAATAATTCACCCCTCCACTTT.

V gene TRBV6-5 combines with J gene TRBJ1-1; perhaps TRBD1 as D (5 bases). The ends were cut back, 3 bases at V and 7 bases at J, with 18 bases in the middle. The CDR3 totals 15 residues. Germline V CDR1 and CDR2: MNHEY, SVGAGI. The CDR3 region is CASSYRGLAPLEAFF. The CDR3, as DNA: TGTGCCAGCAGTTATCGGGGACTCGCGCCTCTTGAAGCTTTCTTT.

This clonotype was seen ten or more times. The rearrangement joins TRBV28 to TRBJ2-1, with 8 bases that match TRBD2. The germline V gene encodes CDR1 MDHEN and CDR2 SYDVKM. Germline trimming cut 7 bases from V and 9 bases from J; bases unmatched to any gene: 23. CDR3 length equals 18 residues. DNA of the CDR3: TGTGCCAGCATTCAACCCCTTGGGCTAGCGGGTCTCTCTGGTGAGCAGTTCTTC. Its translation: CASIQPLGLAGLSGEQFF.

The table lists this clonotype with a count of one. The chain has TRBV5-1 and TRBJ1-6; D uncertain. Trimming left V 4 bases short and J 1 base short, with 9 bases between. The CDR3 loop spans 15 amino acids. Per germline, CDR1 SGHRS and CDR2 YFSETQ. The CDR3 nucleotides read TGCGCCAGCAGCCTCGGGCAATCCTATAATTCACCCCTCCACTTT. Amino acid sequence: CASSLGQSYNSPLHF.

Only a few counts were recorded for this clonotype. The V call is TRBV12-3 or TRBV12-4, the J call TRBJ2-1; 11 bases agree with TRBD2. This CDR3 contains 16 residues. Trimming cost V 4 bases and J 0 bases; bases outside gene matches: 2. CDR3 bases: TGTGCCAGCAGTTGGACTAGCGGGCACTCCTACAATGAGCAGTTCTTC. Translation: CASSWTSGHSYNEQFF.

This clonotype was counted ten times or more. The chain recombines TRBV20-1 with TRBJ1-5; weak D call: TRBD1 (5 bases). Trimming left V 6 bases short and J 7 bases short, with 19 bases between. CDR1 DFQATT and CDR2 SNEGSKA come from the germline V gene (reference sequence). This CDR3 is 14 amino acids long. In DNA, the CDR3 is TGCAGTGCCGGACACTCCAATGGTGGGCAGCCCCAGCATTTT. Translation: CSAGHSNGGQPQHF.

The CDR3 protein is CSVEGRGGRYEQFF. CDR3 bases: TGCAGCGTTGAAGGGCGGGGAGGGCGTTATGAGCAGTTCTTC. The chain has TRBV29-1 and TRBJ2-1, with 7 bases identical to TRBD2. The CDR3 covers 14 residues. In germline, CDR1 is SQVTM, CDR2 ANQGSEA. The J segment lost 8 bases and the V segment lost 1 base, leaving 8 bases of the junction unmatched.

The J gene is TRBJ2-3, the V gene TRBV20-1, with D tentatively TRBD2 (5 bases). Per germline, CDR1 DFQATT and CDR2 SNEGSKA (reference sequence). CDR3 length: 14 residues. Trimming cost V 1 base and J 4 bases, with 12 bases left between them. For the CDR3, the DNA is TGCAGTGCTAGAGCCCCAGCGGTAGCAGATACGCAGTATTTT. It encodes CSARAPAVADTQYF.

This clonotype was counted ten times or more. The chain uses TRBV6-5 and TRBJ1-1, with D possibly matching TRBD1 (6 bases). Deletions cut 4 bases from V and 5 bases from J, with 20 bases between. This CDR3 spans 16 amino acids. CDR1 MNHEY and CDR2 SVGAGI come from the germline V gene. CDR3 amino acids: CASSSLMGQKETEAFF. CDR3 sequence (DNA): TGTGCCAGCAGTTCTTTAATGGGACAAAAGGAGACTGAAGCTTTCTTT.

The chain combines TRBV3-1 with TRBJ2-7; possibly TRBD2 for D (6 bases). Trimming pared 1 base from V and 7 bases from J, leaving 8 bases between. CDR1 is LGHDT, CDR2 YNNKEL, per germline (reference sequence). This CDR3 has 12 amino acids. CDR3 in DNA: TGTGCCAGCAGCCAAGCGGGGGAAGAGCAGTACTTC. Translation gives CASSQAGEEQYF.

The chain recombines TRBV2 with TRBJ1-2; D is unresolved. The germline V gene encodes CDR1 SNHLY and CDR2 FYNNEI. V was pared by 5 bases and J by 3 bases, with 10 bases between. The CDR3 has 13 amino acids. In nucleotides, the CDR3 is TGTGCCAGCAGTTATACAGCTTACTATGGCTACACCTTC. Translation gives CASSYTAYYGYTF.

This clonotype appeared a few times. The chain is built from TRBV18 and TRBJ2-3, with D uncertain. The CDR3 runs 15 residues. V was trimmed by 3 bases and J by 0 bases, leaving 10 bases between them. Germline CDR1 KGHSH, CDR2 LQKENI. The CDR3 coding sequence is TGTGCCAGCTCACCTTGGCGGCCTAGCACAGATACGCAGTATTTT. Encoded protein: CASSPWRPSTDTQYF.

The V and J genes are TRBV5-1 and TRBJ2-7, with 8 bases matching TRBD2. Germline CDR1 is SGHRS and CDR2 is YFSETQ. V gave up 2 bases and J gave up 3 bases; unmatched junction bases: 7. The CDR3 extends over 15 amino acids. The CDR3 DNA sequence: TGCGCCAGCAGCTTCTGGCTAGCGGGCGTCTACGAGCAGTACTTC. It yields the protein CASSFWLAGVYEQYF.

This sequence joins TRBV5-4 and TRBJ2-1; the D gene is possibly TRBD2 (6 bases). Trimming removed 3 bases from V and 1 base from J, with 11 bases in between. Germline values: CDR1 SGHNT, CDR2 YYREEE (reference sequence). This CDR3 is 15 amino acids long. Here the CDR3 DNA reads TGTGCCAGCAGCTGGGGGGAAAGATCCTACAATGAGCAGTTCTTC. Translation: CASSWGERSYNEQFF.

This clonotype was picked up a small number of times. This rearrangement joins TRBV10-3 to TRBJ2-3, with 7 bases fitting TRBD2. This CDR3 has 20 amino acids. Germline loops: CDR1 ENHRY, CDR2 SYGVKD. The V gene end was trimmed by 2 bases and the J gene end by 2 bases; junction bases not matched to a gene: 19. The CDR3 here is CAISERFNPTSGVTTDTQYF. The DNA for the CDR3 is TGTGCCATCAGTGAGCGGTTTAACCCGACCAGCGGGGTGACCACAGATACGCAGTATTTT.

This clonotype was seen more than once but under ten times. V is TRBV6-1 and J is TRBJ1-6; a weak D match, TRBD1 (5 bases). V was shortened by 1 base and J by 10 bases, with 11 bases between the two germline ends. This CDR3 has 14 residues. In germline, CDR1 is MNHNS, CDR2 SASEGT. CDR3 coding DNA: TGTGCCAGCAGTGAAGTCCTGGGGGACTCACCCCTCCACTTT. Translated: CASSEVLGDSPLHF.

This clonotype occurred many times. V is TRBV7-9 and J is TRBJ2-2; no firm D call. The ends were cut back, 2 bases at V and 6 bases at J, with 1 base in the middle. Germline CDR1 SEHNR, CDR2 FQNEAQ (reference sequence). The CDR3 loop spans 11 amino acids. The CDR3 nucleotides are TGTGCCAGCAGCTTATCCGGGGAGCTGTTTTTT. Translation: CASSLSGELFF. The variable domain in full, with the rest retrieved from reference TRBV7-9 and TRBJ2-2, is DTGVSQNPRHKITKRGQNVTFRCDPISEHNRLYWYRQTLGQGPEFLTYFQNEAQLEKSRLLSDRFSAERPKGSFSTLEIQRTEQGDSAMYLCASSLSGELFFGEGSRLTVL.

The chain couples TRBV9 to TRBJ2-5, with TRBD2 matching 9 bases. The CDR3 runs to 17 residues. Germline V lookup: CDR1 SGDLS, CDR2 YYNGEE. The junction had 6 bases not matched to a gene; V was cut back by 0 bases and J by 0 bases. The CDR3 region is CASSVASAGGHQETQYF. DNA of the CDR3: TGTGCCAGCAGCGTAGCCTCGGCGGGGGGGCACCAAGAGACCCAGTACTTC.

The chain recombines TRBV5-1 with TRBJ1-1; 10 bases line up with TRBD1. Germline V lookup: CDR1 SGHRS, CDR2 YFSETQ. The junction had 16 bases not matched to a gene; V was cut back by 5 bases and J by 6 bases. The CDR3 totals 17 residues. CDR3 region: CASREFPGQGRGAEAFF. The CDR3 DNA reads TGCGCCAGCAGGGAATTCCCGGGACAGGGGCGAGGGGCTGAAGCTTTCTTT.

V and J are TRBV7-6 and TRBJ2-5; D not certain. V gave up 2 bases and J gave up 6 bases, with 10 bases separating them. This CDR3 has 13 amino acids. Germline V lookup: CDR1 SGHVS, CDR2 FNYEAQ. The CDR3 region is CASSLTSQQTQYF. As DNA, the CDR3 is TGTGCCAGCAGCTTAACCAGCCAGCAGACCCAGTACTTC. The whole variable domain, remainder taken from reference TRBV7-6 and TRBJ2-5, is GAGVSQSPRYKVTKRGQDVALRCDPISGHVSLYWYRQALGQGPEFLTYFNYEAQQDKSGLPNDRFSAERPEGSISTLTIQRTEQRDSAMYRCASSLTSQQTQYFGPGTRLLVL.

As DNA, the CDR3 is TGTGCCAGCTGGGACAGGGGGTACGAGCAGTACTTC. It is translated as CASWDRGYEQYF. V and J are TRBV7-8 and TRBJ2-7; TRBD1 agrees at 11 bases. CDR3 length: 12 residues. Trimming took 8 bases from V and 4 from J; bases not matched to a gene: 1. CDR1 and CDR2 from the germline V gene are SGHVS and FQNEAQ.

J is TRBJ2-7 and V is TRBV10-3; the match to TRBD2 covers 7 bases. Germline CDR1 ENHRY, CDR2 SYGVKD. Trimming at V came to 5 bases and at J to 2 bases, leaving 6 bases not matched to a gene. The CDR3 runs to 14 residues. CDR3 loop: CAISIGGGAYEQYF. CDR3 nucleotides: TGTGCCATCAGTATTGGGGGGGGGGCCTACGAGCAGTACTTC.

This clonotype was counted only a few times. The chain carries TRBV5-1 and TRBJ2-2; a possible D gene is TRBD1 (6 bases). CDR3 length: 16 residues. Per germline, CDR1 SGHRS and CDR2 YFSETQ. Trimming removed 1 base at V and 0 bases at J, with 10 bases between. CDR3 region: CASSLLGTSNTGELFF. DNA for the CDR3: TGCGCCAGCAGCTTGTTAGGGACATCGAACACCGGGGAGCTGTTTTTT. Looking up the rest from reference TRBV5-1 and TRBJ2-2 gives the full variable domain: KAGVTQTPRYLIKTRGQQVTLSCSPISGHRSVSWYQQTPGQGLQFLFEYFSETQRNKGNFPGRFSGRQFSNSRSEMNVSTLELGDSALYLCASSLLGTSNTGELFFGEGSRLTVL.

This clonotype was seen only a few times. This chain joins TRBV27 and TRBJ2-7; D unresolved. Germline values: CDR1 MNHEY, CDR2 SMNVEV (reference sequence). Trimming pared 7 bases from V and 9 bases from J, leaving 16 bases between. The CDR3 contains 12 residues. The CDR3 sequence: CASTTDRPRQYF. CDR3 bases: TGTGCCAGCACCACGGACCGACCCAGGCAGTACTTC.